The 30 T cell receptor beta chains listed next were all sequenced from one sample in a study of shared clonotypes between healthy human individuals. Naive CD8 populations comprised CD45RO-negative cells positively selected for CCR7, excluding terminally differentiated effector memory CD45RA+ cells. TCRdb's copy holds only in-frame clones and misses some; the assay was immunoSEQ multiplex PCR. The data contain roughly 2.1 million clones, more than 85% of them singletons. The sample was naive CD8+ T cells from PBMCs. The receptors originated from a man in his late teens or twenties in good health. Some clones in this sample may be carry-over from other donors' samples.

This chain uses TRBV15 with TRBJ2-7; TRBD1 matches at 8 bases. Germline values: CDR1 LNHNV, CDR2 YYDKDF (reference sequence). This CDR3 is 15 amino acids long. V dropped 4 bases and J dropped 4; count of bases not matched to a gene: 9. Here the CDR3 reads CATSTGTGGLYEQYF. The DNA for the CDR3 is TGTGCCACCAGCACTGGGACAGGAGGACTATACGAGCAGTACTTC. Drawing the rest from reference TRBV15 and TRBJ2-7, the complete variable domain is DAMVIQNPRYQVTQFGKPVTLSCSQTLNHNVMYWYQQKSSQAPKLLFHYYDKDFNNEADTPDNFQSRRPNTSFCFLDIRSPGLGDTAMYLCATSTGTGGLYEQYFGPGTRLTVT.

This clone was counted between two and nine times. The rearrangement uses TRBV27 and TRBJ2-7; 10 positions match TRBD2. Germline CDR1 is MNHEY and CDR2 is SMNVEV (reference sequence). The CDR3 covers 16 residues. Trimming at V came to 6 bases and at J to 2 bases, leaving 10 bases not matched to a gene. DNA for the CDR3: TGTGCCAGCAGCCCACACCGGACTAGCGGAACCTACGAGCAGTACTTC. Amino acids: CASSPHRTSGTYEQYF.

This clone has a handful of counts. This sequence joins TRBV12-5 and TRBJ1-1; D remains ambiguous. The germline V gene has CDR1 LGHNT and CDR2 FRNRAP. The CDR3 loop spans 16 amino acids. V was cut by 0 bases and J by 1 base, with 12 bases left in between. CDR3 DNA: TGTGCTAGTGGTTTGGTACCGGACGGATCGAACACTGAAGCTTTCTTT. This sequence encodes CASGLVPDGSNTEAFF.

In DNA form, the CDR3 reads TGCGCCAGCAGCTTGACACCATATAGCAATCAGCCCCAGCATTTT. Its protein is CASSLTPYSNQPQHF. This chain uses TRBV5-1 with TRBJ1-5, with D unresolved. The germline V gene has CDR1 SGHRS and CDR2 YFSETQ. This CDR3 contains 15 residues. Trimming shortened V by 1 base and J by 0 bases, and 8 bases separated the two germline ends.

This chain connects TRBV6-6 to TRBJ2-2; D is unresolved. Germline assignment: CDR1 MNHNY and CDR2 SVGAGI (reference sequence). The CDR3 contains 12 residues. Trimming left V 8 bases short and J 4 bases short, with 8 bases between. CDR3 in DNA: TGTGCCAGCGTGGAGAGCACCGGGGAGCTGTTTTTT. This translates into CASVESTGELFF.

The chain has TRBV27 and TRBJ1-2; D not resolved. Germline CDR1 reads MNHEY; CDR2 reads SMNVEV (reference sequence). V lost 3 bases, J lost 4 bases, and 9 bases lay in between. The CDR3 runs to 13 residues. The CDR3 bases are TGTGCCAGCAGTTTGGTGGGAGGCTATGGCTACACCTTC. This encodes CASSLVGGYGYTF.

The V gene is TRBV27, the J gene TRBJ2-1, with D tentatively TRBD2 (6 bases). The germline V gene encodes CDR1 MNHEY and CDR2 SMNVEV (reference sequence). The CDR3 loop spans 17 amino acids. V dropped 2 bases and J dropped 2 bases, with 16 bases sitting between them. The CDR3 sequence is CASSLLGRDLPYNEQFF. CDR3 bases: TGTGCCAGCAGTTTACTTGGTAGGGACTTACCCTACAATGAGCAGTTCTTC.

V and J are TRBV27 and TRBJ2-7; tentative D call: TRBD1 (6 bases). This CDR3 contains 14 residues. V was cut by 6 bases and J by 2 bases, with 14 bases left in between. Looked up from germline, CDR1 is MNHEY and CDR2 is SMNVEV (reference sequence). This CDR3 is CASSLYREPYEQYF. CDR3 coding DNA: TGTGCCAGCAGCCTATACAGGGAACCCTACGAGCAGTACTTC.

The chain is built from TRBV7-9 and TRBJ1-2; 7 nucleotides agree with TRBD1. After removal of 5 bases from V and 8 bases from J, the junction contained 8 bases not matched to a gene. This CDR3 has 13 amino acids. Germline CDR1 reads SEHNR; CDR2 reads FQNEAQ (reference sequence). The CDR3 loop reads CASSEQGQGGYTF. The CDR3 nucleotides read TGTGCCAGCAGCGAACAGGGGCAGGGGGGCTACACCTTC. The variable domain in full, completed from reference TRBV7-9 and TRBJ1-2, reads DTGVSQNPRHKITKRGQNVTFRCDPISEHNRLYWYRQTLGQGPEFLTYFQNEAQLEKSRLLSDRFSAERPKGSFSTLEIQRTEQGDSAMYLCASSEQGQGGYTFGSGTRLTVV.

This clone was recorded only once. This chain uses TRBV10-3 with TRBJ1-1, with a weak D call TRBD1 (5 bases). This CDR3 has 14 residues. Trimming took 1 base from V and 2 from J, leaving 8 bases between them. The germline CDR1 and CDR2 sequences are ENHRY and SYGVKD. The CDR3 is CAISEWQGNTEAFF. The CDR3 DNA is TGTGCCATCAGTGAGTGGCAGGGCAACACTGAAGCTTTCTTT.

The J gene is TRBJ1-1, the V gene TRBV7-6; D not resolved. This CDR3 has 14 residues. The ends were cut back, 8 bases at V and 3 bases at J, with 16 bases in the middle. Germline CDR1 reads SGHVS; CDR2 reads FNYEAQ. CDR3 protein: CASYSGEFYTEAFF. The CDR3 region has the DNA TGTGCCAGCTACTCCGGGGAGTTTTACACTGAAGCTTTCTTT.

This chain joins TRBV15 and TRBJ2-7, with 7 bases matching TRBD1. V was clipped by 5 bases and J by 2 bases; unmatched bases: 6. The CDR3 extends over 14 amino acids. Germline values: CDR1 LNHNV, CDR2 YYDKDF (reference sequence). Here the CDR3 reads CATSPLGTAYEQYF. CDR3 bases: TGTGCCACCAGCCCCCTCGGGACAGCCTACGAGCAGTACTTC.

The rearrangement uses TRBV11-2 and TRBJ2-1; 10 nucleotides align to TRBD2. The CDR3 is 15 amino acids. Losses at the gene ends were 5 bases for V and 8 bases for J; bases not matched to a gene: 9. Per the germline V gene, CDR1 is SGHAT and CDR2 is FQNNGV. CDR3 in amino acids: CASSRTLAGVHEQFF. The CDR3 DNA reads as TGTGCCAGCAGCCGTACTCTAGCGGGAGTCCATGAGCAGTTCTTC.

This chain joins TRBV7-9 and TRBJ2-7; TRBD1 is a possible D gene (6 bases). The CDR3 is 12 residues long. The germline gives CDR1 SEHNR, CDR2 FQNEAQ (reference sequence). V was pared by 5 bases and J by 5 bases, with 10 bases between. The CDR3 nucleotides are TGTGCCAGCAGCCCCAACAGGGACGAGCAGTACTTC. This gives the protein CASSPNRDEQYF.

The V gene is TRBV28, the J gene TRBJ2-4, with unresolved D. Trimming removed 4 bases at V and 2 bases at J, with 21 bases between. CDR1 and CDR2 (germline): MDHEN, SYDVKM. CDR3 length: 18 residues. The CDR3 DNA is TGTGCCAGCAGTTCACTTTGGGGTGTCGAATGGTCCAAAAACATTCAGTACTTC. Its translation: CASSSLWGVEWSKNIQYF. The full variable domain, in which reference TRBV28 and TRBJ2-4 provide the parts outside the CDR3, is DVKVTQSSRYLVKRTGEKVFLECVQDMDHENMFWYRQDPGLGLRLIYFSYDVKMKEKGDIPEGYSVSREKKERFSLILESASTNQTSMYLCASSSLWGVEWSKNIQYFGAGTRLSVL.

V gene TRBV11-2 combines with J gene TRBJ2-1, with 8 bases matching TRBD1. Germline V lookup: CDR1 SGHAT, CDR2 FQNNGV. Trimming took 5 bases from V and 9 from J; bases not matched to a gene: 9. CDR3 length: 14 amino acids. CDR3 DNA: TGTGCCAGCAGCCCCGGACAGGGTGGAGGTGAGCAGTTCTTC. The encoded protein is CASSPGQGGGEQFF.

This rearrangement joins TRBV27 to TRBJ2-7; 13 nucleotides match TRBD2. The germline gives CDR1 MNHEY, CDR2 SMNVEV (reference sequence). The CDR3 spans 14 residues. V lost 5 bases, J lost 5 bases, and 3 bases stayed unmatched. The CDR3 region has the DNA TGTGCCAGCAGTGAGGGACTAGCGGGGAACGAGCAGTACTTC. It is translated as CASSEGLAGNEQYF.

The chain links TRBV5-1 to TRBJ2-1, with D unresolved. Germline CDR1 and CDR2: SGHRS and YFSETQ. This CDR3 is built from 15 residues. V was shortened by 3 bases and J by 4 bases, with 14 bases between the two germline ends. The CDR3 nucleotides read TGCGCCAGCAGCTCAGCTAGTGTGAGGTACAATGAGCAGTTCTTC. Residues: CASSSASVRYNEQFF.

This clone was detected only a few times. The chain employs TRBV11-2 and TRBJ2-5; no definite D call. This CDR3 contains 11 residues. V was shortened by 5 bases and J by 5 bases, with 6 bases between the two germline ends. Germline V gives CDR1 SGHAT, CDR2 FQNNGV. The DNA for the CDR3 is TGTGCCAGCAGCCTGTTGGAGACCCAGTACTTC. Amino acids: CASSLLETQYF.

This clone came up once. This chain joins TRBV11-2 and TRBJ2-3; 8 positions agree with TRBD2. V shed 2 bases and J 4 bases; nucleotides not matched to a gene: 11. CDR1 and CDR2 from the germline V gene are SGHAT and FQNNGV. The CDR3 is made up of 17 amino acids. CDR3 loop: CASSLSYRGRIPDTQYF. The DNA for the CDR3 is TGTGCCAGCAGCTTATCTTATCGCGGGAGGATACCAGATACGCAGTATTTT.

This clone was observed once. This chain connects TRBV6-1 to TRBJ2-2; D could derive from TRBD1 or TRBD2 (5 bases each). The CDR3 runs 13 residues. Germline assignment: CDR1 MNHNS and CDR2 SASEGT. With 7 bases removed from V and 4 bases from J, the gap between germline ends came to 10 bases. The CDR3 reads CASIGTLTGELFF. The CDR3 nucleotides are TGTGCCAGCATAGGGACCCTCACCGGGGAGCTGTTTTTT.

The genes are TRBV29-1 and TRBJ2-1; 7 nucleotides align to TRBD2. The CDR3 contains 12 residues. V dropped 4 bases and J dropped 12; count of bases not matched to a gene: 9. Germline CDR1 and CDR2: SQVTM and ANQGSEA. This CDR3 reads CSVGASGWVQFF. Written as DNA, the CDR3 is TGCAGCGTTGGGGCTAGCGGATGGGTGCAGTTCTTC.

This chain joins TRBV7-6 and TRBJ2-5; a weak D match, TRBD2 (6 bases). CDR1 is SGHVS, CDR2 FNYEAQ, per germline. The germline V and J ends were trimmed by 5 bases and 5 bases, with 12 bases remaining between them. This CDR3 is built from 13 residues. The CDR3 is CASSARGTETQYF. The CDR3 DNA reads TGTGCCAGCAGCGCGCGGGGCACGGAGACCCAGTACTTC.

The chain recombines TRBV6-6 with TRBJ2-1; 11 bases line up with TRBD2. The CDR3 runs to 16 residues. V trimming: 6 bases; J trimming: 8 bases; junction bases outside the gene matches: 12. Germline values: CDR1 MNHNY, CDR2 SVGAGI (reference sequence). The CDR3 loop is CASSVRMTSGKDEQFF. For the CDR3, the DNA is TGTGCCAGCAGCGTACGAATGACTAGCGGGAAGGATGAGCAGTTCTTC.

The CDR3 is CASSLLHEQYF. As DNA, the CDR3 is TGTGCCAGCAGCTTGTTGCACGAGCAGTACTTC. The genes are TRBV5-6 and TRBJ2-7, with D hard to call. CDR1 SGHDT and CDR2 YYEEEE come from the germline V gene. Trimming took 1 base from V and 5 from J, leaving 4 bases between them. The CDR3 runs to 11 residues. Variable domain in full (rest from reference TRBV5-6 and TRBJ2-7): DAGVTQSPTHLIKTRGQQVTLRCSPKSGHDTVSWYQQALGQGPQFIFQYYEEEERQRGNFPDRFSGHQFPNYSSELNVNALLLGDSALYLCASSLLHEQYFGPGTRLTVT.

The chain uses TRBV30 and TRBJ2-7; TRBD2 might be the D (8 bases). Germline values: CDR1 GTSNPN, CDR2 SVGIG (reference sequence). Between the trimmed V and J ends, which lost 3 bases and 0 bases, there was a span of 21 bases. The CDR3 extends over 17 amino acids. CDR3 residues: CAWSGTASGGVSYEQYF. The CDR3, as DNA: TGTGCCTGGAGCGGGACAGCGAGCGGGGGAGTCTCCTACGAGCAGTACTTC.

The V gene is TRBV4-1, the J gene TRBJ2-1; TRBD2 matches 11 bases. Germline lookup yields CDR1 MGHRA and CDR2 YSYEKL. The length of the CDR3 is 17 residues. Trimming removed 3 bases from V and 0 bases from J; junction bases left unmatched: 4. CDR3 loop: CASSHSSGRSSYNEQFF. The CDR3 nucleotides read TGCGCCAGCAGCCATTCTAGCGGGAGGAGCTCCTACAATGAGCAGTTCTTC.

This clone has only a few counts. This CDR3 is also generated by other DNA sequences in the sample. The J gene is TRBJ2-2, the V gene TRBV7-3; D gene ambiguous. Germline V CDR1 and CDR2: SGHTA, FQGTGA. Trimming shortened V by 2 bases and J by 5 bases, and 3 bases separated the two germline ends. The CDR3 contains 12 residues. CDR3 DNA sequence: TGTGCCAGCAGCTTAGGAACCGGGGAGCTGTTTTTT. It specifies CASSLGTGELFF. Complete variable domain (other parts from reference TRBV7-3 and TRBJ2-2): GAGVSQTPSNKVTEKGKYVELRCDPISGHTALYWYRQSLGQGPEFLIYFQGTGAADDSGLPNDRFFAVRPEGSVSTLKIQRTERGDSAVYLCASSLGTGELFFGEGSRLTVL.

Regarding this clone: Other nucleotide sequences in the sample specify the same CDR3. This chain links TRBV28 with TRBJ2-7; the D is unclear. Germline CDR1 is MDHEN and CDR2 is SYDVKM. The CDR3 spans 11 residues. Between the trimmed V and J ends, which lost 8 bases and 4 bases, there was a span of 9 bases. Written as DNA, the CDR3 is TGTGCCAGCGGAGCCTCGTACGAGCAGTACTTC. Translated, it gives CASGASYEQYF.

The genes are TRBV28 and TRBJ2-7; TRBD1 matches 9 bases. This CDR3 is 17 amino acids long. Germline trimming cut 4 bases from V and 0 bases from J; bases unmatched to any gene: 10. Germline V gene data show CDR1 as MDHEN and CDR2 as SYDVKM. CDR3 DNA: TGTGCCAGCAGTTCAGCCTTCCGGGACAGGGCCTCCTACGAGCAGTACTTC. This codes for CASSSAFRDRASYEQYF. Combining the CDR3 with reference TRBV28 and TRBJ2-7 gives the whole variable domain DVKVTQSSRYLVKRTGEKVFLECVQDMDHENMFWYRQDPGLGLRLIYFSYDVKMKEKGDIPEGYSVSREKKERFSLILESASTNQTSMYLCASSSAFRDRASYEQYFGPGTRLTVT.